This TCR beta chain was sequenced during a study of human T cells and chemical hapten exposure. Across the whole study: Mainly, slight library volume differences in the pool made TCR yields vary.

Extraction of total RNA was performed on unfractionated whole blood. Looked up from germline, CDR1 is MGHRA and CDR2 is YSYEKL. This CDR3 is built from 16 residues. Unmatched junction bases numbered 2, after V lost 0 bases and J lost 0 bases. About this clonotype itself: The antigen is unknown.

Findings and caveats of the study: DPC sensitization left the count of TCRs above 1 in 1000 unchanged.

During construction of the library, unique molecular identifiers were attached to individual cDNA molecules for quantitative, reproducible TCR counting. Original handling: Individual samples carried between roughly 23,224 and 690,600 TCRs, with 80,000 to 100,000 as the median. TCRdb itself ran the 5' RACE reads through MiXCR, one entry per CDR3 protein. The V and J calls reflect TCRdb's pipeline rather than the authors' work. The sample includes about 120,000 distinct CDR3 sequences, 15% to 20% seen only once; the top ten take 2.5% to 3.5%. This rearrangement joins TRBV4-1 to TRBJ2-1, with 7 positions matching TRBD2. The source of this sequence is a human donor in good health. Here the CDR3 reads CASSQERGSSYNEQFF. In DNA, the CDR3 is TGCGCCAGCAGCCAAGAGCGGGGGAGCTCCTACAATGAGCAGTTCTTC.